The clone carrying this T cell receptor (beta chain) appeared many times. What it binds is unknown. This entry belongs to a study of blood T cells in healthy people across ages. General study findings and limits: As age increased, TCR beta diversity per million T cells fell in a roughly linear fashion.

The sample, about 9.2 milliliters of peripheral blood, was drawn from each donor. Then a second PCR, running roughly 7 to 11 cycles, was carried out with a sample-barcoded 5' primer and a J-beta primer mix. TCRdb used MiXCR to reprocess the 5' RACE reads, holding one entry per CDR3 protein. In the table there are 850,000 to 1,300,000 distinct CDR3 sequences, under 45% of which are singletons. This CDR3 contains 15 residues. V was pared by 4 bases and J by 1 base, with 6 bases of the junction left unmatched. CDR1 KGHSH and CDR2 LQKENI come from the germline V gene. The TCR sequence derives from a woman aged 55 to 70 in good health. The sample was blood. The V gene is TRBV18, the J gene TRBJ2-5, with 7 bases matching TRBD2. The CDR3 is CASSLSGGRQETQYF. CDR3 nucleotides: TGTGCCAGCTCACTCTCGGGAGGACGCCAAGAGACCCAGTACTTC.